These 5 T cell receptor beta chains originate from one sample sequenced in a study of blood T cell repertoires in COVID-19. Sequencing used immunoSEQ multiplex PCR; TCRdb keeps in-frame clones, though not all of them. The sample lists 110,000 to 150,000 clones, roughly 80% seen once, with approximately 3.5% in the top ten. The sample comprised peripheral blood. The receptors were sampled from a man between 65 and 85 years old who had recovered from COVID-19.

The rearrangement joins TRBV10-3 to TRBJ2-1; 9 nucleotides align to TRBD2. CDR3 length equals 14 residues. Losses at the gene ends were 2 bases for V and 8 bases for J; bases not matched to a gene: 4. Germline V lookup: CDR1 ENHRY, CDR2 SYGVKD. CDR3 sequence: CAISEPIAGDEQFF. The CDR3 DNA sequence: TGTGCCATCAGTGAGCCCATAGCGGGAGATGAGCAGTTCTTC.

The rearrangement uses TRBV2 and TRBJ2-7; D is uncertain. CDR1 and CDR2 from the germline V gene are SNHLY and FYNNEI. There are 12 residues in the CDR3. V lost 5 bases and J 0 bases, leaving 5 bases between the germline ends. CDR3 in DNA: TGTGCCAGCAGTCACATCTCCTACGAGCAGTACTTC. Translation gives CASSHISYEQYF.

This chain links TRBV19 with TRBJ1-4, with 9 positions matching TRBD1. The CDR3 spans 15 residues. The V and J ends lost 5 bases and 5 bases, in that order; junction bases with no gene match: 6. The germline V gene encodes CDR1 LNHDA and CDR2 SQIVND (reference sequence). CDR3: CASSDLTGGNEKLFF. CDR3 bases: TGTGCCAGTAGTGATTTGACAGGGGGAAATGAAAAACTGTTTTTT. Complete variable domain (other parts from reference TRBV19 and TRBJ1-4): DGGITQSPKYLFRKEGQNVTLSCEQNLNHDAMYWYRQDPGQGLRLIYYSQIVNDFQKGDIAEGYSVSREKKESFPLTVTSAQKNPTAFYLCASSDLTGGNEKLFFGSGTQLSVL.

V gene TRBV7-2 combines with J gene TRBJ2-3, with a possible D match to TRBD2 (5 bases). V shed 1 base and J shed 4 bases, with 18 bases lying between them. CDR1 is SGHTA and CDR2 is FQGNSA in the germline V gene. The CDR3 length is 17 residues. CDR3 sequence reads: CASSLVSSGFGADTQYF. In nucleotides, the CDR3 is TGTGCCAGCAGCTTAGTCTCCAGCGGCTTTGGCGCAGATACGCAGTATTTT.

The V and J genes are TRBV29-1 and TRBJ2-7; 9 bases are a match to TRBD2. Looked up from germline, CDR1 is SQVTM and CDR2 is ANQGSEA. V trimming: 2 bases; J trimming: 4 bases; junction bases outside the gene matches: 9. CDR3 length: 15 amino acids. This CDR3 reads CSVELTSGGDYEQYF. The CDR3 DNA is TGCAGCGTTGAATTGACTAGCGGAGGAGATTACGAGCAGTACTTC.